The text below deals with one T cell receptor beta chain. This sample is drawn from a study of blood T cell repertoires in COVID-19. Seattle patients were enrolled during active infection and followed longitudinally. The germline CDR1 and CDR2 sequences are SGDLS and YYNGEE. Trimming left V 3 bases short and J 3 bases short, with 15 bases between. The CDR3 is 16 residues long. The assay was immunoSEQ multiplex PCR, and TCRdb's table has in-frame clones only and misses some. The sample contains roughly 150,000 clones, 85% of which appear only once. Sequencing was done on a sample of peripheral blood. This receptor was identified in a woman older than 75 with COVID-19, enrolled during active disease. The rearrangement uses TRBV9 and TRBJ1-4; TRBD1 is a possible D gene (5 bases). This CDR3 is CASSAEGTYANEKLFF. In DNA form, the CDR3 reads TGTGCCAGCAGCGCAGAAGGGACTTACGCTAATGAAAAACTGTTTTTT.